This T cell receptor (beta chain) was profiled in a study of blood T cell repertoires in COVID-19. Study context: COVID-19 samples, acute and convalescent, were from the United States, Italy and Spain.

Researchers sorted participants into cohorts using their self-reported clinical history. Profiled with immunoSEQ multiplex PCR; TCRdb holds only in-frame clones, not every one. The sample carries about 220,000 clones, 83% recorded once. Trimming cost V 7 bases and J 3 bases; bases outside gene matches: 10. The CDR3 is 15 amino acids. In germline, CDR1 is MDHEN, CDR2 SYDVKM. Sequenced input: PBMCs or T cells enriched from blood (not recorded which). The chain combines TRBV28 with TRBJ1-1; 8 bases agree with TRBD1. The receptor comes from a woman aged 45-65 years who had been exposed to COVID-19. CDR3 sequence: CASKGAAGGHTEAFF. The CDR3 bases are TGTGCCAGCAAAGGCGCAGCAGGGGGCCACACTGAAGCTTTCTTT. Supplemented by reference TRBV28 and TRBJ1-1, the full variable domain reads DVKVTQSSRYLVKRTGEKVFLECVQDMDHENMFWYRQDPGLGLRLIYFSYDVKMKEKGDIPEGYSVSREKKERFSLILESASTNQTSMYLCASKGAAGGHTEAFFGQGTRLTVV.